The rows below give T cell receptor beta chains drawn from one sample of a study of blood T cell repertoires in COVID-19. Assay: immunoSEQ multiplex PCR; the TCRdb copy retains only in-frame clones and omits some. Here the sample spans over 200,000 clones, around 85% being singletons. The sample consisted of PBMCs or T cells enriched from blood (not recorded which). Receptors were obtained from a man aged 40-49 years who had recovered from COVID-19. The CDR3 runs from the conserved cysteine through the conserved F or W. D genes are given only for firm matches. Part of the rows lack a size; the others show once, few, many or a class for expanded clones.

>TRBJ2-1|.|TRBV5-1|TRBD2
TGCGCCAGCAGCTTCGGTCCGGGACTAGCGGGAGTCAATGAGCAGTTCTTC
CASSFGPGLAGVNEQFF
>TRBJ2-7|.|TRBV6-5|.
TGTGCCAGCAGTTACTTGAGAGACATCCAGCCAGACGAGCAGTACTTC
CASSYLRDIQPDEQYF
>TRBJ2-7|.|TRBV9|.
TGTGCCAGCAGCGTTGACTTCCTGCCCTACGAGCAGTACTTC
CASSVDFLPYEQYF
>TRBJ1-1|.|TRBV9|TRBD1
TGTGCCAGCAGCGTAGCGACAGGGGGCTTAACTGAAGCTTTCTTT
CASSVATGGLTEAFF
>TRBJ1-1|.|TRBV6-5|TRBD1
TGTGCCAGCAGTTACTCGGACAGGGGAGGGAACACTGAAGCTTTCTTT
CASSYSDRGGNTEAFF
>TRBJ2-7|few|TRBV6-2/TRBV6-3|TRBD2
TGTGCCAGCAGTTATCTGGCGGGAGCTCCATACGAGCAGTACTTC
CASSYLAGAPYEQYF
>TRBJ1-4|once|TRBV27|TRBD1
TGTGCCAGCAGTCCTCAGGGGGCAACTAATGAAAAACTGTTTTTT
CASSPQGATNEKLFF
>TRBJ2-2|.|TRBV27|.
TGTGCCAGCAGTCCTCCCACCGGGGAGCTGTTTTTT
CASSPPTGELFF
>TRBJ2-1|.|TRBV24-1|TRBD2
TGTGCCACCAGTGATCGTCGGACTAGCGGGAGAACCTGGAATGAGCAGTTCTTC
CATSDRRTSGRTWNEQFF
>TRBJ1-2|once|TRBV4-1|TRBD1
TGCGCCAGCAGCCAAGATTTGGCAGCGGGACAGGGGGCGCATGGCTACACCTTC
CASSQDLAAGQGAHGYTF
>TRBJ2-7|.|TRBV5-1|TRBD1
TGCGCCAGCAGCTCTACAGGGGGGATTGACGAGCAGTACTTC
CASSSTGGIDEQYF